This entry concerns a single TCR beta chain. Its antigen is undetermined. The ends were cut back, 3 bases at V and 1 base at J, with 14 bases in the middle. CDR1 SGDLS and CDR2 YYNGEE come from the germline V gene. CDR3 length equals 16 residues. The sample comes from a study of T-cell memory formation after mild COVID-19. Study-wide background: Largely, the TCR clusters proved donor specific.

The TCR alpha and TCR beta cDNA libraries, bearing sample barcodes and UMIs, were generated by 5'RACE using constant-segment primers. Using its own MiXCR run on the 5' RACE reads, TCRdb lists one record per CDR3 protein. Of a few hundred thousand distinct CDR3 sequences in the sample, 20% to 25% were seen once. Study conclusions and caveats: CD4+ bias marked clones expanding day 15 to 37, unlike balanced contracting clones. Whether second-wave clones peaking at day 37 were SARS-CoV-2 specific went unconfirmed.

The sample consisted of PBMCs or a T cell subset sorted from them (not recorded which). This sequence originates from an adult woman who had mild COVID-19 (a few samples of this study predate the infection). Cell type and time point are not known. The rearrangement uses TRBV9 and TRBJ1-3; D is unresolved. The CDR3 bases are TGTGCCAGCAGCGAGAGCCCTGACGTGTCTGGAAACACCATATATTTT. Translated, it gives CASSESPDVSGNTIYF.